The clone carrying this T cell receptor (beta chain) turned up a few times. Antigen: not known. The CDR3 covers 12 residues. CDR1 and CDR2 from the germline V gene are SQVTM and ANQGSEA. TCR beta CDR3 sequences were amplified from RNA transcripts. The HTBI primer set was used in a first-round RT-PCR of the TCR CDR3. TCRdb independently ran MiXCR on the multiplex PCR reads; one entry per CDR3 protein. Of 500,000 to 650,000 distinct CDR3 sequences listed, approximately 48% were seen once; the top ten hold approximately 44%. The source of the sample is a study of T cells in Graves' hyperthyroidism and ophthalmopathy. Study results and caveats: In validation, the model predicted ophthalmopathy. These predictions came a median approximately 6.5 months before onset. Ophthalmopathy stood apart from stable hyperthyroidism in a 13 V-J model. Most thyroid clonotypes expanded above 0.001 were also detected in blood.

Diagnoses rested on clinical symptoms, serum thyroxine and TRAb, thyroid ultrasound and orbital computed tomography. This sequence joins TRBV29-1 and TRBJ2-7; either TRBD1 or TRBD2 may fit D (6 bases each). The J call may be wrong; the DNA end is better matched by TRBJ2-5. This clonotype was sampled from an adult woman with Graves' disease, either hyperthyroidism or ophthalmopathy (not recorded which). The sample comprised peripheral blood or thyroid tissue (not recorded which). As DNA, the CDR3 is TGCAGCGTTGTGGAGGGGGGAGAGACCCAGTACTTC. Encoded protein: CSVVEGGETQYF.